This TCR beta chain comes out of a study of spatial heterogeneity in lung cancer. Points from the study as a whole: Expanded alpha and beta TCR counts within tumors tracked tumor mutation counts. Estimated TCR-seq coverage of tumor T cells was only roughly 7% for alpha chains. For beta chains, the corresponding estimate was about 14%.

TCRdb independently ran MiXCR on the 5' RACE reads; one entry per CDR3 protein. The sample yields about 25,000 distinct CDR3 sequences, under 9.5% seen once. Trimming removed 0 bases at V and 1 base at J, with 5 bases between. The length of the CDR3 is 15 residues. Germline CDR1 is KGHDR and CDR2 is SFDVKD. Specified time point: sample taken at primary tumor resection. This clonotype occurred many times. Its antigen is unknown. This specimen consisted of lung tumor tissue, obtained at surgery. V gene TRBV24-1 combines with J gene TRBJ2-2, with D possibly being TRBD1 (5 bases). This TCR was recovered from a male donor with early-stage non-small cell lung cancer. The CDR3 DNA follows: TGTGCCACCAGTGATTTGAGGGGGAACACCGGGGAGCTGTTTTTT. The encoded protein is CATSDLRGNTGELFF.